Following are 21 T cell receptor beta chains from one sample sequenced in a study of blood T cell repertoires in COVID-19 (dated by TCRdb to 2018 to 2021). Receptors were amplified or captured by the immunoSEQ multiplex PCR assay. TCRdb took over this immuneACCESS table, retaining in-frame rearrangements with V and J assigned. Such tables are incomplete; in checked studies, under half of the missing clones stem from an unresolved V gene, and the remainder is unexplained. Present in this sample are roughly 100,000 clones, about four fifths of which were seen just once. The ten largest clones capture 4.5% of the sample. The sample comprised peripheral blood. These receptors all stem from a human donor in a cohort sampled during active COVID-19.

This clone appeared once. The rearrangement uses TRBV5-1 and TRBJ1-6; the match to TRBD1 covers 8 bases. This CDR3 is 17 amino acids long. J gave up 2 bases and V 3 bases, and 7 bases lay outside the gene matches. CDR1 SGHRS and CDR2 YFSETQ come from the germline V gene. This chain's CDR3 is CASSSGQVVPYNSPLHF. Here the CDR3 DNA reads TGCGCCAGCAGCTCGGGACAGGTCGTACCCTATAATTCACCCCTCCACTTT.

The V call is TRBV18, the J call TRBJ2-3, with TRBD1 as a possible D gene (7 bases). Germline V lookup: CDR1 KGHSH, CDR2 LQKENI. There are 19 residues in the CDR3. The V end lost 2 bases, the J end lost 2 bases, and 23 bases lay between the germline ends. The CDR3 DNA reads TGTGCCAGCTCACCAAGGGGGGTCGGACAGGTCGACTACACAGATACGCAGTATTTT. It translates to CASSPRGVGQVDYTDTQYF.

The V gene is TRBV29-1, the J gene TRBJ2-7; no definite D call. The V end was cut by 4 bases, the J end by 0 bases, with 7 bases between. CDR1 is SQVTM, CDR2 ANQGSEA, per germline. The CDR3 covers 12 residues. The DNA of the CDR3 is TGCAGCGTTGTGCAGTCCTCCTACGAGCAGTACTTC. It yields the protein CSVVQSSYEQYF.

The genes are TRBV11-2 and TRBJ2-3, with TRBD2 matching over 7 bases. The CDR3 has 15 amino acids. V lost 6 bases to trimming and J lost 0 bases; unmatched junction nucleotides: 6. Per germline, CDR1 SGHAT and CDR2 FQNNGV. The CDR3 loop reads CASSPAGPSTDTQYF. Here the CDR3 DNA reads TGTGCCAGCAGTCCAGCGGGGCCAAGCACAGATACGCAGTATTTT.

The chain employs TRBV3-1 (or the pseudogene TRBV3-2) and TRBJ1-2; TRBD1 might be the D (5 bases). Deletions cut 4 bases from V and 1 base from J, with 13 bases between. In germline, CDR1 is LGHDT, CDR2 YNNKEL (reference sequence). CDR3 size: 15 residues. The DNA for the CDR3 is TGTGCCAGCAGCCCCCAATTGGGGCTTAACTATGGCTACACCTTC. The encoded protein is CASSPQLGLNYGYTF.

The chain is built from TRBV30 and TRBJ2-5; 8 nucleotides match TRBD1. The CDR3 extends over 13 amino acids. Germline V gives CDR1 GTSNPN, CDR2 SVGIG (reference sequence). V lost 2 bases, J lost 4 bases, and 3 bases stayed unmatched. The CDR3 region is CAWSFQGAETQYF. CDR3 DNA: TGTGCCTGGAGTTTCCAGGGGGCAGAGACCCAGTACTTC.

The J gene is TRBJ1-1, the V gene TRBV7-3; 7 nucleotides match TRBD1. The CDR3 is 19 residues long. From germline, CDR1 is SGHTA and CDR2 FQGTGA. The junction had 18 bases not matched to a gene; V was cut back by 3 bases and J by 2 bases. The CDR3 loop reads CASSLGPYRQGPPNTEAFF. In DNA, the CDR3 is TGTGCCAGCAGCTTGGGGCCCTATAGACAGGGCCCCCCCAACACTGAAGCTTTCTTT.

Regarding this clone: The junction and the germline gene differ at one end; a read error may be behind it. CDR3 protein: CASSLDSVTSGLTETQYF. The CDR3 DNA follows: TGTGCTAGCAGCTTAGACTCCGTTACTAGCGGATTGACAGAGACCCAGTACTTC. This chain joins TRBV7-7 and TRBJ2-5; 8 bases are a match to TRBD2. Germline assignment: CDR1 SSHAT and CDR2 FNYEAQ (reference sequence). There are 18 residues in the CDR3.

In DNA, the CDR3 is TGTGCCAGCAGCTTCCAATGGACAGGGGGAGATGGCTACACCTTC. Translating gives CASSFQWTGGDGYTF. V and J are TRBV5-6 and TRBJ1-2; 10 nucleotides match TRBD1. V trimming: 2 bases; J trimming: 6 bases; junction bases outside the gene matches: 7. Germline CDR1 SGHDT, CDR2 YYEEEE. CDR3 length equals 15 residues. The entire variable domain, with the rest obtained from reference TRBV5-6 and TRBJ1-2, is as follows: DAGVTQSPTHLIKTRGQQVTLRCSPKSGHDTVSWYQQALGQGPQFIFQYYEEEERQRGNFPDRFSGHQFPNYSSELNVNALLLGDSALYLCASSFQWTGGDGYTFGSGTRLTVV.

The J gene is TRBJ1-1, the V gene TRBV15, with D possibly being TRBD1 (5 bases). The ends were cut back, 2 bases at V and 1 base at J, with 11 bases in the middle. The CDR3 is 15 residues long. From germline, CDR1 is LNHNV and CDR2 YYDKDF (reference sequence). In DNA, the CDR3 is TGTGCCACCAGCAGAAAGGGGAATAGGAACACTGAAGCTTTCTTT. This encodes CATSRKGNRNTEAFF.

CDR3 sequence: CASSLNRGVTF. CDR3 nucleotide sequence: TGTGCCAGCAGCTTGAACAGGGGAGTCACCTTC. The V and J genes are TRBV5-4 and TRBJ1-2; 7 bases map to TRBD1. With 1 base clipped from V and 13 bases from J, the junction kept 4 bases outside the gene matches. Germline values: CDR1 SGHNT, CDR2 YYREEE (reference sequence). This CDR3 has 11 amino acids.

V and J are TRBV5-1 and TRBJ2-4, with 10 positions matching TRBD2. The J segment lost 6 bases and the V segment lost 4 bases, leaving 10 bases of the junction unmatched. Germline V gene lookup returns CDR1 SGHRS and CDR2 YFSETQ. The CDR3 contains 16 residues. The CDR3 loop reads CASSAGLAGVGNIQYF. The CDR3 nucleotides are TGCGCCAGCAGCGCGGGCCTAGCGGGGGTTGGAAACATTCAGTACTTC.

V is TRBV6-1 and J is TRBJ1-6, with D perhaps matching TRBD1 (6 bases). CDR3 size: 17 residues. CDR1 is MNHNS, CDR2 SASEGT, per germline. With 3 bases removed from V and 2 bases from J, the gap between germline ends came to 14 bases. CDR3 in DNA: TGTGCCAGCAGTGAGCAGGGGTTAGTGGCCTATAATTCACCCCTCCACTTT. Translating gives CASSEQGLVAYNSPLHF.

The J gene is TRBJ2-1, the V gene TRBV7-2; D is unclear. V shed 5 bases and J shed 0 bases, with 8 bases lying between them. The CDR3 runs 14 residues. Germline lookup yields CDR1 SGHTA and CDR2 FQGNSA. The CDR3 region has the DNA TGTGCCAGCAGCCCCTCCAGCTCCTACAATGAGCAGTTCTTC. Protein product: CASSPSSSYNEQFF.

V gene TRBV7-3 combines with J gene TRBJ2-7; the match to TRBD2 covers 10 bases. The ends lost 2 bases at V and 3 bases at J; junction bases unmatched: 4. The CDR3 length is 15 residues. Germline lookup yields CDR1 SGHTA and CDR2 FQGTGA. CDR3 sequence (DNA): TGTGCCAGCAGCTTAGGCCTAGCGGGGGACTACGAGCAGTACTTC. Translating gives CASSLGLAGDYEQYF.

The rearrangement uses TRBV2 and TRBJ1-4; D gene unclear. The germline V gene encodes CDR1 SNHLY and CDR2 FYNNEI. The V gene lost 7 bases and the J gene lost 0 bases, with 9 bases spanning the gap. CDR3 length equals 14 residues. The CDR3 loop reads CASTLVATNEKLFF. The CDR3, as DNA: TGTGCCAGCACCCTGGTAGCAACTAATGAAAAACTGTTTTTT.

V and J are TRBV2 and TRBJ2-7; 9 bases are a match to TRBD1. V was pared by 8 bases and J by 8 bases, with 13 bases of the junction left unmatched. The CDR3 runs 14 residues. CDR1 and CDR2 from the germline V gene are SNHLY and FYNNEI. The CDR3 region is CASLIPGTGTQQYF. CDR3 DNA: TGTGCCAGCCTTATCCCCGGGACAGGGACACAGCAGTACTTC.

V usage is TRBV6-2 or TRBV6-3 and J usage is TRBJ1-1; 8 nucleotides line up with TRBD1. Per the germline V gene, CDR1 is MNHEY and CDR2 is SVGEGT. V lost 5 bases and J lost 1; bases outside the gene matches: 9. The CDR3 runs 16 residues. The CDR3 protein is CASSNHRGIGNTEAFF. CDR3 coding DNA: TGTGCCAGCAGTAACCACAGGGGGATTGGGAACACTGAAGCTTTCTTT.

J is TRBJ1-4 and V is TRBV20-1; D possibly corresponds to TRBD1 (5 bases). Germline values: CDR1 DFQATT, CDR2 SNEGSKA (reference sequence). The germline V and J ends were trimmed by 3 bases and 8 bases, with 13 bases remaining between them. The CDR3 extends over 13 amino acids. CDR3: CSASIRGTEKLFF. CDR3 DNA: TGCAGTGCTAGTATTCGGGGGACGGAAAAACTGTTTTTT.

The chain has TRBV11-3 and TRBJ2-3; possible D gene TRBD2, 5 bases. CDR3 length: 15 amino acids. V was trimmed by 3 bases and J by 1 base, leaving 11 bases between them. Germline V gene sequence: CDR1 SGHNT, CDR2 YENEEA. The CDR3 region is CASSFEGLRTDTQYF. In nucleotides, the CDR3 is TGTGCCAGCAGCTTCGAGGGCCTACGCACAGATACGCAGTATTTT.

The V and J genes are TRBV7-9 and TRBJ2-7; a possible D gene is TRBD2 (6 bases). Germline-derived CDR1 and CDR2 are SEHNR and FQNEAQ (reference sequence). This CDR3 is 16 amino acids long. V lost 2 bases and J 5 bases, leaving 19 bases between the germline ends. The CDR3 DNA is TGTGCCAGCAGCTTACTCCCCACCGGAGGGGTAGACGAGCAGTACTTC. It encodes CASSLLPTGGVDEQYF.